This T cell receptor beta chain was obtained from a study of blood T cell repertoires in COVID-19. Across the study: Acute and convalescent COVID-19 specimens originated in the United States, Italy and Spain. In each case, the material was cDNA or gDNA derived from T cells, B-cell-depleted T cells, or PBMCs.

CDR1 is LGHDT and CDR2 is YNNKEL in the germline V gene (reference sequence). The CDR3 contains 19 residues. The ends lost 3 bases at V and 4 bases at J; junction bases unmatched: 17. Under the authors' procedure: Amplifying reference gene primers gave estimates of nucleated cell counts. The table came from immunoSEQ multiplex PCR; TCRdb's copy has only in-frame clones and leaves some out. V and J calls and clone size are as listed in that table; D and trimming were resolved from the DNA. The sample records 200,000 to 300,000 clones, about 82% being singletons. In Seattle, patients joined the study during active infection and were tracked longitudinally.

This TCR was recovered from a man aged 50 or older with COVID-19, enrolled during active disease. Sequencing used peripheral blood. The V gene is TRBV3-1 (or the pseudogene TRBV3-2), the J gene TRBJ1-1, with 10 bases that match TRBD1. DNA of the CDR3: TGTGCCAGCAGCCACCTACCACGGACAGGGGGGTCTTTCGGCACTGAAGCTTTCTTT. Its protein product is CASSHLPRTGGSFGTEAFF.